The 13 T cell receptor beta chains listed next were all sequenced from one sample in a study of T cells after somatic rescue of genetic block. Only in-frame clones appear in the TCRdb table, and some are missing; sequencing was by immunoSEQ multiplex PCR. Among 15,000 or so clones listed, around 70% were seen once. What was sequenced was peripheral blood mononuclear cells (PBMCs). The receptors were sampled from a boy between 10 and 17 years old.

The chain employs TRBV30 and TRBJ1-1; D gene uncertain. V was clipped by 3 bases and J by 0 bases, with 11 bases between them. In germline, CDR1 is GTSNPN, CDR2 SVGIG (reference sequence). This CDR3 spans 14 amino acids. The CDR3 sequence: CAWSSRMLNTEAFF. CDR3 DNA: TGTGCCTGGAGCTCTCGGATGTTGAACACTGAAGCTTTCTTT.

This chain joins TRBV9 and TRBJ2-7; D may match TRBD1 or TRBD2 (6 bases each). The V gene's germline CDR1 is SGDLS and CDR2 YYNGEE. The CDR3 is 14 amino acids. Trimming pared 3 bases from V and 3 bases from J, leaving 13 bases between. CDR3 nucleotide sequence: TGTGCCAGCAGCGAGACAGGAGGGGACTACGAGCAGTACTTC. Encoded protein: CASSETGGDYEQYF.

Worth noting for this clone: An end of the junction does not agree with germline; a read error may underlie this. The chain links TRBV7-6 to TRBJ2-3; D ambiguous. CDR3 length: 12 residues. CDR1 SGHVS and CDR2 FNYEAQ come from the germline V gene. CDR3 coding DNA: TGTGCCAGCAGCTTTAGGACCGGGCCACTTGGCTTT. Protein: CASSFRTGPLGF.

This clone was seen more than once but under ten times. The chain's CDR3 is CASSLSYFEGTDTQYF. The CDR3, as DNA: TGCGCCAGCAGCTTGAGTTATTTTGAGGGCACAGATACGCAGTATTTT. The V gene is TRBV5-1, the J gene TRBJ2-3; D gene ambiguous. The CDR3 extends over 16 amino acids. CDR1 and CDR2 from the germline V gene are SGHRS and YFSETQ. The germline V and J ends were trimmed by 1 base and 1 base, with 13 bases remaining between them.

The chain recombines TRBV29-1 with TRBJ2-2, with 8 bases aligning to TRBD1. Germline assignment: CDR1 SQVTM and CDR2 ANQGSEA. Trimming removed 6 bases from V and 8 bases from J; junction bases left unmatched: 14. This CDR3 has 15 residues. DNA for the CDR3: TGCAGCGTGGACCTGGGACAGGAGTCCTCTGGGGAGCTGTTTTTT. Encoded protein: CSVDLGQESSGELFF.

This chain links TRBV5-1 with TRBJ2-7; D is uncertain. Germline V gives CDR1 SGHRS, CDR2 YFSETQ. The CDR3 is 12 residues long. V dropped 6 bases and J dropped 7 bases, with 14 bases sitting between them. The CDR3 sequence is CASNLAKGEQYF. The CDR3 coding sequence is TGCGCCAGCAATCTTGCCAAAGGGGAGCAGTACTTC.

This CDR3 is CASSTLWEQYF. The DNA for the CDR3 is TGTGCCAGCAGTACTCTCTGGGAGCAGTACTTC. This chain uses TRBV28 with TRBJ2-7; D is undetermined. V lost 5 bases and J lost 7, with 9 bases in between. Germline V CDR1 and CDR2: MDHEN, SYDVKM. There are 11 residues in the CDR3.

This clone was observed a few times. The chain combines TRBV28 with TRBJ2-2; TRBD2 agrees at 10 bases. Germline V gene lookup returns CDR1 MDHEN and CDR2 SYDVKM. After removal of 4 bases from V and 1 base from J, the junction contained 3 bases not matched to a gene. The CDR3 sequence is 16 residues long. The CDR3 DNA is TGTGCCAGCAGTTACGGGACTAGCGTGAACACCGGGGAGCTGTTTTTT. The encoded protein is CASSYGTSVNTGELFF.

This clone was recorded a few times. The V gene is TRBV6-4, the J gene TRBJ2-3, with 9 bases matching TRBD2. Trimming at V came to 6 bases and at J to 1 base, leaving 8 bases not matched to a gene. The CDR3 has 16 amino acids. Germline lookup yields CDR1 MRHNA and CDR2 SNTAGT. The CDR3 reads CASSSRPSGGTDTQYF. The DNA for the CDR3 is TGTGCCAGCAGCTCCCGGCCTAGCGGGGGCACAGATACGCAGTATTTT.

The V and J genes are TRBV7-8 and TRBJ2-3, with D possibly matching TRBD1 (6 bases). Germline CDR1 is SGHVS and CDR2 is FQNEAQ. The CDR3 has 16 amino acids. Trimming left V 6 bases short and J 2 bases short, with 18 bases between. CDR3 bases: TGTGCCAGCAGGGCTCCCCCGGACAGTTTCACAGATACGCAGTATTTT. Translating gives CASRAPPDSFTDTQYF.

Judged by abundance, this clone is medium-sized. V is TRBV18 and J is TRBJ2-7, with D perhaps matching TRBD2 (5 bases). V was shortened by 5 bases and J by 2 bases, with 10 bases between the two germline ends. The CDR3 length is 13 residues. Germline assignment: CDR1 KGHSH and CDR2 LQKENI. The DNA of the CDR3 is TGTGCCAGCTCATCGACTACTCCCTACGAGCAGTACTTC. This codes for CASSSTTPYEQYF.

The chain employs TRBV5-1 and TRBJ2-2; D call uncertain. CDR1 and CDR2 (germline): SGHRS, YFSETQ. The CDR3 runs to 13 residues. With 0 bases removed from V and 2 bases from J, the gap between germline ends came to 2 bases. The CDR3 here is CASSLDNTGELFF. For the CDR3, the DNA is TGCGCCAGCAGCTTGGACAACACCGGGGAGCTGTTTTTT.

The chain is built from TRBV19 and TRBJ2-3; 7 nucleotides line up with TRBD1. CDR3 length: 15 amino acids. CDR1 and CDR2 (germline): LNHDA, SQIVND (reference sequence). Trimming at V came to 5 bases and at J to 2 bases, leaving 7 bases not matched to a gene. CDR3 protein: CASSSRTGITDTQYF. CDR3 bases: TGTGCCAGTAGTTCTAGGACAGGAATCACAGATACGCAGTATTTT.